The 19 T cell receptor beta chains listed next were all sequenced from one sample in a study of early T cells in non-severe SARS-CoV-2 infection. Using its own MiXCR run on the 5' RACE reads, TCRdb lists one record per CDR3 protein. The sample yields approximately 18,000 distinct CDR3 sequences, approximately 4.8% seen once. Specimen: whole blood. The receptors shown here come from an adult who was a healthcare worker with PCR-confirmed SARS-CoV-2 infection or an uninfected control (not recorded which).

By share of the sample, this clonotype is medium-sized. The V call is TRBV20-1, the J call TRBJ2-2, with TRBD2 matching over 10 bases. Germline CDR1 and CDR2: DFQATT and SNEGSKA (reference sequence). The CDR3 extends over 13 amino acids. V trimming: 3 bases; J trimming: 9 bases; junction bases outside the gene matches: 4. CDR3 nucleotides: TGCAGTGCTAGGGCTAGCGGGAGCAGGGAGCTGTTTTTT. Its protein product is CSARASGSRELFF.

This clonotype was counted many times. CDR3 bases: TGCAGTGCTAGGGAATTAGGAATTCGGGACATTCAGTACTTC. Translating gives CSARELGIRDIQYF. The V and J genes are TRBV20-1 and TRBJ2-4; D is undetermined. The CDR3 extends over 14 amino acids. V was cut by 3 bases and J by 8 bases, with 17 bases left in between. Germline loops: CDR1 DFQATT, CDR2 SNEGSKA (reference sequence).

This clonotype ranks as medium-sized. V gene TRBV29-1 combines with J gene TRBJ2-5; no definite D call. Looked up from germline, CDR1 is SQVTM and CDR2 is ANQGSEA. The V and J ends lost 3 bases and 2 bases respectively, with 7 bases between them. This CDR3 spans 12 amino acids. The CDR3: CSVERWQETQYF. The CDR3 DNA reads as TGCAGCGTTGAGAGGTGGCAAGAGACCCAGTACTTC.

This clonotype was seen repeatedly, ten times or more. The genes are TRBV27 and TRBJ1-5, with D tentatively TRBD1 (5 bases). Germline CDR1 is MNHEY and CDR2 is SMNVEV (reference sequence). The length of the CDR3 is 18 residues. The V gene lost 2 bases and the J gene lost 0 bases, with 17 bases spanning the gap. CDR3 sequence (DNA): TGTGCCAGCAGTTTAGGCAGCGGGGGACCTCTTAGCAATCAGCCCCAGCATTTT. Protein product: CASSLGSGGPLSNQPQHF.

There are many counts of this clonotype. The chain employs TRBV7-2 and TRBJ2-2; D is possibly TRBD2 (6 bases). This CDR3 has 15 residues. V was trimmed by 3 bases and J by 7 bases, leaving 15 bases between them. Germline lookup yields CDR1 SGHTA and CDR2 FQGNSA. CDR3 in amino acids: CASSFGTPWSGELFF. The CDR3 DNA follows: TGTGCCAGCAGCTTCGGGACTCCTTGGAGCGGGGAGCTGTTTTTT.

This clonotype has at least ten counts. CDR3 sequence: CSVRTAKNIQYF. CDR3 sequence (DNA): TGCAGCGTTCGGACAGCCAAAAACATTCAGTACTTC. The chain links TRBV29-1 to TRBJ2-4; D remains unclear. The CDR3 is 12 residues long. The ends were cut back, 5 bases at V and 0 bases at J, with 5 bases in the middle. Germline CDR1 is SQVTM and CDR2 is ANQGSEA.

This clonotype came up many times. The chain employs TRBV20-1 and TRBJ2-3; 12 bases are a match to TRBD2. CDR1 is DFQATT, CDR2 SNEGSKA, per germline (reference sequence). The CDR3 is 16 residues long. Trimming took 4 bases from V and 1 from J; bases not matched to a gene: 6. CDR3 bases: TGCAGTGCTACGACGACTAGCGGGAGAGGCACAGATACGCAGTATTTT. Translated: CSATTTSGRGTDTQYF.

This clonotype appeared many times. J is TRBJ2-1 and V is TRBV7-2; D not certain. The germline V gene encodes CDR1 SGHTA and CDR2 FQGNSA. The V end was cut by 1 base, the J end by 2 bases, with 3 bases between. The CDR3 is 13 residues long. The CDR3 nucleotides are TGTGCCAGCAGCTTAGGTCCCTACAATGAGCAGTTCTTC. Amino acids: CASSLGPYNEQFF.

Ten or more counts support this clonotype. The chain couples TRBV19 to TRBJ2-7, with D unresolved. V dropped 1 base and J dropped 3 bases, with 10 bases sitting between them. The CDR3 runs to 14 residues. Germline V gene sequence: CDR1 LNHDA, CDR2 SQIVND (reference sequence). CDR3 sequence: CASSIGPFLYEQYF. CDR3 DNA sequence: TGTGCCAGTAGTATAGGGCCGTTTCTCTACGAGCAGTACTTC. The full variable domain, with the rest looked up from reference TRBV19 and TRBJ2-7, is DGGITQSPKYLFRKEGQNVTLSCEQNLNHDAMYWYRQDPGQGLRLIYYSQIVNDFQKGDIAEGYSVSREKKESFPLTVTSAQKNPTAFYLCASSIGPFLYEQYFGPGTRLTVT.

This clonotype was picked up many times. The CDR3 nucleotides are TGTGCCAGCAGCTTGGATACTAGCGGGAGGACGTACAATGAGCAGTTCTTC. Protein: CASSLDTSGRTYNEQFF. The chain couples TRBV9 to TRBJ2-1; the match to TRBD2 covers 12 bases. The CDR3 contains 17 residues. Germline-derived CDR1 and CDR2 are SGDLS and YYNGEE. The V and J ends lost 4 bases and 4 bases, in that order; junction bases with no gene match: 9.

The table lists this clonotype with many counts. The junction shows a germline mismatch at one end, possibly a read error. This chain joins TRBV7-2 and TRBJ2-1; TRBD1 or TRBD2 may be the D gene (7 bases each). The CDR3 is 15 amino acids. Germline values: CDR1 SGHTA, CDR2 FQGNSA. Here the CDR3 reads CASSVFQGDYSEQFF. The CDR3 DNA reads TGTGCCAGCAGCGTCTTCCAGGGGGACTACAGTGAGCAGTTCTTC.

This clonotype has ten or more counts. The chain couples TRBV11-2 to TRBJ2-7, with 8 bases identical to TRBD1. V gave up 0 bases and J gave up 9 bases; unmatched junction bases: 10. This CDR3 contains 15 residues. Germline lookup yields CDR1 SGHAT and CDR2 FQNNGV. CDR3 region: CASSLDDRGLRWQYF. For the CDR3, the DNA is TGTGCCAGCAGCTTAGACGACAGGGGCCTACGATGGCAGTACTTC.

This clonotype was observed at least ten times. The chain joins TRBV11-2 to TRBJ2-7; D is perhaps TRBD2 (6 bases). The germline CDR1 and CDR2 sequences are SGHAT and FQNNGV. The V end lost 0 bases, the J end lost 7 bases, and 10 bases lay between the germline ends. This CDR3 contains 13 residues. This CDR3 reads CASSLDAGWEQYV. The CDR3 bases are TGTGCCAGCAGCTTAGACGCGGGATGGGAGCAGTACGTC.

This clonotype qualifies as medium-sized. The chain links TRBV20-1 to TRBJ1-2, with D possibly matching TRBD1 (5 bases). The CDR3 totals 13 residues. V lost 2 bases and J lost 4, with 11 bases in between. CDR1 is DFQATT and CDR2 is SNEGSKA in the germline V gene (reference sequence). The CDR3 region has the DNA TGCAGTGCTAGACTCGTGACAGTCTATGGCTACACCTTC. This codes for CSARLVTVYGYTF.

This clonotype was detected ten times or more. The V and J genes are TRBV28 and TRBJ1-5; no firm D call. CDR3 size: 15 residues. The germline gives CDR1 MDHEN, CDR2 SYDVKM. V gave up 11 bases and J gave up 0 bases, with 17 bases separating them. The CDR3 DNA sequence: TGTGCCGCGGCTTCCCTGGGGAATAGCAATCAGCCCCAGCATTTT. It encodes CAAASLGNSNQPQHF.

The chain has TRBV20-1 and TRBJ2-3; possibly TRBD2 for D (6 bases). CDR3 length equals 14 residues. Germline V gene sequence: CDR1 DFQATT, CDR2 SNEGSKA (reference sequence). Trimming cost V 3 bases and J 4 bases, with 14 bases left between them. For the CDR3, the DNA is TGCAGTGCTAGGGGCGGGATGGTTTCAGATACGCAGTATTTT. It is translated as CSARGGMVSDTQYF.

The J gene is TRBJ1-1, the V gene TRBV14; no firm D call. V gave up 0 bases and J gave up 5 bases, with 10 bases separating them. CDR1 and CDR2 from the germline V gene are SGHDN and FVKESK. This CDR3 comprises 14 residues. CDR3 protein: CASSQELRSTEAFF. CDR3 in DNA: TGTGCCAGCAGCCAAGAGCTCAGGTCGACTGAAGCTTTCTTT.

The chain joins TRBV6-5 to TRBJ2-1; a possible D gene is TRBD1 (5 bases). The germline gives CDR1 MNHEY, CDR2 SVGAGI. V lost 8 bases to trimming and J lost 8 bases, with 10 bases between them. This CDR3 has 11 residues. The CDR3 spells CASGRGDEQFF. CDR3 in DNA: TGTGCCAGCGGAAGGGGCGATGAGCAGTTCTTC.

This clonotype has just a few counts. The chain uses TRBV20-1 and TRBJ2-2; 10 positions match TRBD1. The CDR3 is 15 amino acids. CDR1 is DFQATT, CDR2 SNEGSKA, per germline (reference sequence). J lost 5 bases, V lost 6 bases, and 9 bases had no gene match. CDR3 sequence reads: CSAYDRGRGTGELFF. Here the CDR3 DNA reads TGCAGTGCATACGACAGGGGGCGGGGAACCGGGGAGCTGTTTTTT.